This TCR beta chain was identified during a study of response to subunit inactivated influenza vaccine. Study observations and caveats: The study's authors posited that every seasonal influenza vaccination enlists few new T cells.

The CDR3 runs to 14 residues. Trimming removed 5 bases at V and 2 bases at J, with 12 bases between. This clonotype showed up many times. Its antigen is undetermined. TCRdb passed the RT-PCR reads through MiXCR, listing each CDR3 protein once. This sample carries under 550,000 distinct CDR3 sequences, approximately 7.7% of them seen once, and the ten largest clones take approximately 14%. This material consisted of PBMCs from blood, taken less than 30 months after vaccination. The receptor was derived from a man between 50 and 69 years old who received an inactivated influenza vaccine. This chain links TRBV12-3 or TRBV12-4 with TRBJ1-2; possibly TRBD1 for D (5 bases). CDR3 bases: TGTGCCAGCAGTCGTTACAGGACCAACTATGGCTACACCTTC. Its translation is CASSRYRTNYGYTF.